These T cell receptor beta chains were read from a single sample in a study of cytomegalovirus exposure and HLA in healthy donors. TCRdb's copy holds only in-frame clones and misses some; the assay was immunoSEQ multiplex PCR. The sample has about 160,000 clones, around 84% seen once. The sequenced sample was PBMCs. These receptors were obtained from a man aged 18 to 29 in good health and CMV-seronegative. The CDR3 runs from the conserved cysteine through the conserved F or W. Fields, in order: D gene, J gene, clone size, V gene, CDR3 protein, CDR3 DNA. D genes are given only for firm matches. Clone size is shown for a subset of rows, as once, few, many or a class of expanded clone.

>NA|TRBJ1-1|few|TRBV6-6
CASSYSAARNTEAFF
TGTGCCAGCAGTTACTCGGCGGCCAGGAACACTGAAGCTTTCTTT
>NA|TRBJ1-1|NA|TRBV25-1
CASSPESIRDTEAFF
TGTGCCAGCAGTCCCGAGTCTATCAGGGACACTGAAGCTTTCTTT
>NA|TRBJ2-7|NA|TRBV5-1
CASSSAMAGIEQYF
TGCGCCAGCAGTTCCGCGATGGCCGGGATCGAGCAGTACTTC
>TRBD1|TRBJ2-3|NA|TRBV6-1
CASRKWTGTADTQYF
TGTGCCAGCAGAAAATGGACAGGGACGGCAGATACGCAGTATTTT
>NA|TRBJ2-5|NA|TRBV6-1
CASSHGGQRAETQYF
TGTGCCAGCAGCCACGGGGGACAGAGGGCCGAGACCCAGTACTTC
>TRBD1|TRBJ1-2|NA|TRBV7-9
CASSLSQTGDYGYTF
TGTGCCAGCAGCTTATCCCAAACAGGGGACTATGGCTACACCTTC
>TRBD1|TRBJ1-1|NA|TRBV7-9
CASRPGNRGGGETEAFF
TGTGCCAGCAGACCGGGGAACCGAGGGGGCGGAGAGACTGAAGCTTTCTTT
>TRBD2|TRBJ2-1|NA|TRBV5-1
CASSMDIAGGYNEQFF
TGCGCCAGCAGCATGGACATTGCGGGAGGCTACAATGAGCAGTTCTTC
>TRBD2|TRBJ2-1|NA|TRBV19
CACQTPGLKGREQFF
TGTGCCTGCCAGACTCCGGGACTAAAAGGGCGTGAGCAGTTCTTC
>TRBD1|TRBJ1-2|NA|TRBV6-5
CASSYVGDRGFYGYTF
TGTGCCAGCAGTTACGTAGGTGACAGGGGATTCTATGGCTACACCTTC
>NA|TRBJ2-2|NA|TRBV28
CASSLNGLGQGPTGELFF
TGTGCCAGCAGTTTAAATGGGTTGGGTCAGGGGCCCACCGGGGAGCTGTTTTTT
>TRBD1|TRBJ1-1|NA|TRBV5-1
CASRQGQGNTEAFF
TGCGCCAGCAGACAGGGACAGGGGAACACTGAAGCTTTCTTT
>TRBD2|TRBJ2-3|NA|TRBV4-3
CASSQDLIGERGLSTDTQYF
TGCGCCAGCAGCCAAGATCTTATCGGTGAGCGGGGTCTAAGCACAGATACGCAGTATTTT
>NA|TRBJ2-1|NA|TRBV6-1
CATEGSSYNEQFF
TGTGCCACCGAGGGCAGCTCCTACAATGAGCAGTTCTTC
>NA|TRBJ1-2|NA|TRBV9
CASSSHIGDGYTF
TGTGCCAGCAGCTCTCATATAGGAGATGGCTACACCTTC
>NA|TRBJ2-7|NA|TRBV6-5
CASSAPGEQYF
TGTGCCAGCAGCGCCCCGGGGGAGCAGTACTTC
>TRBD1|TRBJ2-7|NA|TRBV18
CASSPRGTASLEQYF
TGTGCCAGCTCACCACGGGGGACAGCCTCTTTAGAGCAGTACTTC
>NA|TRBJ2-1|NA|TRBV19
CASSHSAGSSYNEQFF
TGTGCCAGTAGTCATAGCGCCGGGAGCTCCTACAATGAGCAGTTCTTC
>NA|TRBJ2-2|NA|TRBV27
CASSQRLANTGELFF
TGTGCCAGCAGTCAAAGACTAGCGAACACCGGGGAGCTGTTTTTT
>NA|TRBJ1-1|NA|TRBV29-1
CSVAAGGRVTEAFF
TGCAGCGTTGCCGCGGGGGGGCGGGTGACTGAAGCTTTCTTT
>TRBD2|TRBJ2-1|NA|TRBV5-1
CASSPGTISLHEQFF
TGCGCCAGCAGCCCCGGGACTATATCCCTCCATGAGCAGTTCTTC
>NA|TRBJ2-2|NA|TRBV5-1
CASSLGGRGTGELFF
TGCGCCAGCAGCTTGGGGGGGCGCGGAACCGGGGAGCTGTTTTTT
>NA|TRBJ2-1|NA|TRBV4-1
CASSQESTPYNEQFF
TGCGCCAGCAGCCAAGAGAGCACCCCCTACAATGAGCAGTTCTTC
>NA|TRBJ1-5|NA|TRBV7-2
CASSFLQGQPQHF
TGTGCCAGCAGCTTTCTCCAGGGTCAGCCCCAGCATTTT